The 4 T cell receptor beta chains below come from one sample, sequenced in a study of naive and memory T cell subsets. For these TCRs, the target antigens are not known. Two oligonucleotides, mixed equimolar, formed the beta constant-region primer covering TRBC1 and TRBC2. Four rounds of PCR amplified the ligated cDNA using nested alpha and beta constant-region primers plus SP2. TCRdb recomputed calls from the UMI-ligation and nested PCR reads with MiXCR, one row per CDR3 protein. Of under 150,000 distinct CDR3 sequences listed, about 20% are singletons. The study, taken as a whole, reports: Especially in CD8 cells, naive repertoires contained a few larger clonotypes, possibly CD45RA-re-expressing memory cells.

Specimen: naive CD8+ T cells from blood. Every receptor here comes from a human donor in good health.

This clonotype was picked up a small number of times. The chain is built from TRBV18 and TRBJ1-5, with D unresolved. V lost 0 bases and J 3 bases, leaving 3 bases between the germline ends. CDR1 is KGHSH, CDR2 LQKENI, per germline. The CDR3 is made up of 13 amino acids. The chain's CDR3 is CASSPPFNQPQHF. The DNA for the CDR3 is TGTGCCAGCTCACCACCTTTCAATCAGCCCCAGCATTTT.

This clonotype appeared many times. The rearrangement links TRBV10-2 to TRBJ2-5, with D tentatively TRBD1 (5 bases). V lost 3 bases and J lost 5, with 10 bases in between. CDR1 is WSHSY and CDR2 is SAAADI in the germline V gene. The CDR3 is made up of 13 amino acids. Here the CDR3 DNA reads TGCGCCAGCAGTGACGACAGTATCGAGACCCAGTACTTC. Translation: CASSDDSIETQYF.

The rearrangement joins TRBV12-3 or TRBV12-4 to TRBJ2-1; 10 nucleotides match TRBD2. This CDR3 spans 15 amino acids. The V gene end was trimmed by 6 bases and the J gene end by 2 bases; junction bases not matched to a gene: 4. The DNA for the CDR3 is TGTGCCAGCAGACCTAGCGGGAGCCCCTACAATGAGCAGTTCTTC. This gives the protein CASRPSGSPYNEQFF.

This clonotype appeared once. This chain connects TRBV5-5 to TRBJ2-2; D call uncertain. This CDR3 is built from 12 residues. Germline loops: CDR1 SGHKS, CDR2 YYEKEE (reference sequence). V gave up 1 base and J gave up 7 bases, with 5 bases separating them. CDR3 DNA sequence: TGTGCCAGCAGCTTGAGTGGCGGGGAGCTGTTTTTT. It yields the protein CASSLSGGELFF.